The 9 T cell receptor beta chains below were found in one sample sequenced in a study of T cells after yellow fever vaccination. A single record per CDR3 protein comes from TCRdb applying MiXCR to the 5' RACE reads. The profile shows nearly 550,000 distinct CDR3 sequences, roughly 19% of them singletons. Specimen: PBMCs, collected 15 days after the yellow fever booster vaccination. These receptors were collected from a man aged 25-40 years who received the YFV17D yellow fever vaccine.

The V and J genes are TRBV25-1 and TRBJ2-1, with 10 bases that match TRBD2. The CDR3 has 16 amino acids. V lost 5 bases, J lost 2 bases, and 6 bases stayed unmatched. The germline V gene has CDR1 MGHDK and CDR2 SYGVNS. CDR3 in DNA: TGTGCCAGCAGTCCCACCACTAGCGGGACCTACAATGAGCAGTTCTTC. Translation gives CASSPTTSGTYNEQFF.

The V gene is TRBV7-6, the J gene TRBJ1-1, with D possibly being TRBD1 (6 bases). Germline V CDR1 and CDR2: SGHVS, FNYEAQ. This CDR3 is built from 15 residues. The V gene lost 4 bases and the J gene lost 0 bases, with 12 bases spanning the gap. The CDR3 coding sequence is TGTGCCAGCAGCTGGTCAGGGGTTATGAACACTGAAGCTTTCTTT. Its protein is CASSWSGVMNTEAFF.

V and J are TRBV20-1 and TRBJ2-3; possibly TRBD2 for D (5 bases). The germline V and J ends were trimmed by 5 bases and 6 bases, with 18 bases remaining between them. The V gene's germline CDR1 is DFQATT and CDR2 SNEGSKA (reference sequence). CDR3 length: 14 residues. The CDR3 loop reads CSAAGLPVSDTQYF. CDR3 nucleotide sequence: TGCAGTGCTGCGGGCCTGCCAGTCTCGGATACGCAGTATTTT.

The chain employs TRBV2 and TRBJ2-7; D is undetermined. The germline V gene encodes CDR1 SNHLY and CDR2 FYNNEI. V was pared by 7 bases and J by 5 bases, with 12 bases between. The CDR3 runs to 12 residues. The CDR3 nucleotides read TGTGCCAGCAATCGGGTACGAGACGAGCAGTACTTC. The encoded protein is CASNRVRDEQYF.

This clonotype was seen a few times. The chain links TRBV6-5 to TRBJ2-7; D not certain. The length of the CDR3 is 12 residues. Germline CDR1 MNHEY, CDR2 SVGAGI. V lost 8 bases, J lost 3 bases, and 11 bases lay in between. The CDR3 coding sequence is TGTGCCAGCGGCCAGAGGCGCTACGAGCAGTACTTC. It codes for CASGQRRYEQYF.

This clonotype was counted between two and nine times. This sequence joins TRBV4-2 and TRBJ2-1, with D perhaps being TRBD1 or TRBD2 (5 bases each). Trimming left V 0 bases short and J 10 bases short, with 13 bases between. This CDR3 region has 14 residues. Per germline, CDR1 LGHNA and CDR2 YNFKEQ. The DNA of the CDR3 is TGTGCCAGCAGCCAAGATCGGAGACGGGACGAGCAGTTCTTC. Amino acids: CASSQDRRRDEQFF.

The chain combines TRBV20-1 with TRBJ2-5, with 11 bases that match TRBD1. V lost 5 bases to trimming and J lost 0 bases; unmatched junction nucleotides: 5. This CDR3 is 15 amino acids long. CDR1 DFQATT and CDR2 SNEGSKA come from the germline V gene (reference sequence). CDR3 bases: TGCAGTGCTTTGGGACAGGGGGGGAACCAAGAGACCCAGTACTTC. Residues: CSALGQGGNQETQYF.

This rearrangement joins TRBV12-3 or TRBV12-4 to TRBJ2-1; D may correspond to TRBD1 or TRBD2 (5 bases each). There are 13 residues in the CDR3. The V and J ends lost 4 bases and 6 bases respectively, with 10 bases between them. The CDR3 here is CASSWGRSNEQFF. CDR3 in DNA: TGTGCCAGCAGTTGGGGACGGAGCAATGAGCAGTTCTTC.

This clonotype was counted a few times. The chain carries TRBV6-2 or TRBV6-3 and TRBJ2-1, with D unresolved. Per germline, CDR1 MNHEY and CDR2 SVGEGT. V lost 7 bases and J 4 bases, leaving 11 bases between the germline ends. CDR3 size: 13 residues. The CDR3 nucleotides read TGTGCCAGCACGGTTGACGGATACAATGAGCAGTTCTTC. Translated, it gives CASTVDGYNEQFF.